These T cell receptor beta chains were read from a single sample in a study of follicular helper T cells after annual influenza vaccination. Sequencing was performed with immunoSEQ multiplex PCR; in TCRdb, only in-frame clones are kept and a portion is missing. Of some 9,800 clones listed, roughly 80% were seen once; the top ten hold around 0.31%. The source material was CXCR5- memory CD4+ T cells sorted from blood, sampled 7 days after influenza vaccination. The receptors were sampled from an adult who received the influenza vaccine. Each CDR3 is given with its conserved first and last residue. The D gene is left open where the match is weak. The size of a clone is reported for some rows only, either as once, few or many, or as a class for expanded clones.

D	size	V	J	CDR3	DNA
.	few	TRBV27	TRBJ1-2	CASTNPGKYGYTF	TGTGCCAGCACCAATCCAGGGAAGTATGGCTACACCTTC
.	.	TRBV6-6	TRBJ1-1	CASSPYTEAFF	TGTGCCAGCAGCCCCTACACTGAAGCTTTCTTT
.	.	TRBV9	TRBJ1-1	CASSVGALNTEAFF	TGTGCCAGCAGCGTAGGAGCTTTGAACACTGAAGCTTTCTTT
.	.	TRBV25-1	TRBJ2-5	CASSDPSARETQYF	TGTGCCAGCAGTGACCCCTCGGCCCGAGAGACCCAGTACTTC
.	.	TRBV5-1	TRBJ2-7	CASSPIPGVLSYEQYF	TGCGCCAGCAGCCCTATACCGGGCGTCCTATCCTACGAGCAGTACTTC
.	.	TRBV9	TRBJ2-2	CASSDRRNTGELFF	TGTGCCAGCAGTGATCGTAGGAACACCGGGGAGCTGTTTTTT
.	.	TRBV5-6	TRBJ1-6	CASSLGSYNSPLHF	TGTGCCAGCAGCTTGGGCTCCTATAATTCACCCCTCCACTTT
.	.	TRBV13	TRBJ1-2	CASSRTTLSSRDVDGYTF	TGTGCCAGCAGCCGCACCACCTTATCGAGCAGGGACGTAGACGGCTACACCTTC
TRBD1	.	TRBV2	TRBJ2-3	CASSGRQGGTDTQYF	TGTGCCAGCAGTGGCCGCCAGGGGGGCACAGATACGCAGTATTTT
.	.	TRBV29-1	TRBJ1-2	CSVAWRGGGYTF	TGCAGCGTTGCCTGGAGGGGTGGTGGCTACACCTTC
.	.	TRBV19	TRBJ2-7	CASSIWGGGTPYEQYF	TGTGCCAGTAGTATTTGGGGCGGCGGGACCCCCTACGAGCAGTACTTC
.	.	TRBV5-8	TRBJ1-2	CASSQAGSQVGYTF	TGTGCCAGCAGCCAGGCCGGGTCCCAAGTTGGCTACACCTTC
TRBD1	.	TRBV27	TRBJ1-2	CASVAGTGGGYTF	TGTGCCAGCGTAGCGGGGACAGGGGGTGGCTACACCTTC
.	.	TRBV9	TRBJ1-3	CASSAHSSSGNTIYF	TGTGCCAGCAGCGCTCACTCTAGCTCTGGAAACACCATATATTTT
TRBD1	.	TRBV5-6	TRBJ2-7	CASSLMGQLYEQYF	TGTGCCAGCAGCCTAATGGGACAGCTATACGAGCAGTACTTC
TRBD2	.	TRBV9	TRBJ2-1	CASSGKTSGYNEQFF	TGTGCCAGCAGCGGCAAGACTAGCGGCTACAATGAGCAGTTCTTC
TRBD2	.	TRBV4-2	TRBJ2-5	CASSEGLAGGPGETQYF	TGTGCCAGCAGTGAGGGACTAGCGGGGGGGCCGGGAGAGACCCAGTACTTC
.	once	TRBV7-2	TRBJ1-6	CASSLEAENSPLHF	TGTGCCAGCAGCTTAGAGGCGGAGAATTCACCCCTCCACTTT
.	.	TRBV18	TRBJ1-5	CASSAGGNQPQHF	TGTGCCAGCTCAGCAGGGGGCAATCAGCCCCAGCATTTT
TRBD2	.	TRBV18	TRBJ2-3	CASSLTSGGSTDTQYF	TGTGCCAGCTCACTAACTAGCGGGGGCAGCACAGATACGCAGTATTTT
TRBD1	.	TRBV6-1	TRBJ1-5	CASTMTGKSNQPQHF	TGTGCCAGCACCATGACAGGGAAGAGCAATCAGCCCCAGCATTTT
TRBD1	.	TRBV7-3	TRBJ2-3	CASSLRDREDTQYF	TGTGCCAGCAGCTTACGGGACAGGGAAGATACGCAGTATTTT
TRBD1	.	TRBV6-6	TRBJ2-2	CASTNYGQGRPGELFF	TGTGCCAGCACCAACTACGGACAGGGAAGGCCCGGGGAGCTGTTTTTT
.	.	TRBV6-6	TRBJ1-1	CASSYSGGNTEAFF	TGTGCCAGCAGTTACTCGGGAGGGAACACTGAAGCTTTCTTT
TRBD1	.	TRBV10-1	TRBJ1-1	CASSACDRGMNTEAFF	TGCGCCAGCAGTGCCTGTGACAGGGGAATGAACACTGAAGCTTTCTTT
TRBD1	.	TRBV9	TRBJ1-2	CASSVDWDRGRDGYTF	TGTGCCAGCAGCGTAGACTGGGACAGGGGGCGGGATGGCTACACCTTC
.	.	TRBV2	TRBJ2-5	CASSGAGETQYF	TGTGCCAGCAGTGGGGCCGGGGAGACCCAGTACTTC
.	.	TRBV9	TRBJ2-2	CASSVVSVNTGELFF	TGTGCCAGCAGCGTAGTTTCGGTGAACACCGGGGAGCTGTTTTTT
TRBD2	.	TRBV7-9	TRBJ2-1	CASRLRGTSGATYYNEQFF	TGTGCCAGCCGCCTCCGGGGGACTAGCGGGGCGACTTACTACAATGAGCAGTTCTTC
.	.	TRBV5-4	TRBJ2-5	CASSLNSWGAGETQYF	TGTGCCAGCAGCTTGAATAGTTGGGGGGCGGGGGAGACCCAGTACTTC
.	.	TRBV9	TRBJ1-1	CASSPQNPRRRNTEAFF	TGTGCCAGCAGCCCCCAGAACCCGCGGAGGAGGAACACTGAAGCTTTCTTT
.	.	TRBV9	TRBJ1-3	CASSAAGQGNTIYF	TGTGCCAGCAGCGCAGCGGGGCAGGGGAACACCATATATTTT
.	.	TRBV11-2	TRBJ1-3	CASRDSAGNTIYF	TGTGCCAGCAGAGACAGCGCTGGAAACACCATATATTTT
.	.	TRBV5-4	TRBJ2-3	CASSSSLGTDTQYF	TGTGCCAGCAGCTCCTCCCTGGGCACAGATACGCAGTATTTT
TRBD2	.	TRBV5-1	TRBJ2-1	CASSLGRRGTYNEQFF	TGCGCCAGCAGCTTGGGACGGCGGGGGACCTACAATGAGCAGTTCTTC
.	.	TRBV11-2	TRBJ2-1	CASRPGYNEQFF	TGTGCCAGCAGGCCGGGGTACAATGAGCAGTTCTTC
.	.	TRBV19	TRBJ1-6	CASSTDSQVGNSPLHF	TGTGCCAGTAGTACTGACAGCCAAGTTGGGAATTCACCCCTCCACTTT
.	.	TRBV2	TRBJ2-7	CASSRRDGAYEQYF	TGTGCCAGCAGTAGAAGGGACGGAGCCTACGAGCAGTACTTC
.	.	TRBV11-3	TRBJ2-1	CASSVGDNYNEQFF	TGTGCCAGCAGCGTGGGGGACAATTACAATGAGCAGTTCTTC
.	few	TRBV19	TRBJ1-1	CASSWTAPGTEAFF	TGTGCCAGTAGTTGGACAGCGCCAGGCACTGAAGCTTTCTTT
.	.	TRBV5-1	TRBJ1-2	CASSANTGANYGYTF	TGCGCCAGCAGCGCTAATACGGGGGCTAACTATGGCTACACCTTC
TRBD1	.	TRBV18	TRBJ1-2	CASSPDRDGGYTF	TGTGCCAGCTCACCGGACAGGGACGGCGGCTACACCTTC
.	.	TRBV7-8	TRBJ1-3	CASSERGRNTIYF	TGTGCCAGCAGCGAGAGGGGAAGAAACACCATATATTTT
TRBD1	.	TRBV19	TRBJ1-1	CASSPGQGSTEAFF	TGTGCCAGTAGTCCGGGACAGGGATCCACTGAAGCTTTCTTT
.	.	TRBV18	TRBJ1-1	CASSPLANTEAFF	TGTGCCAGCTCACCACTAGCCAACACTGAAGCTTTCTTT
.	.	TRBV7-9	TRBJ1-1	CASSYGQLNTEAFF	TGTGCCAGCAGCTACGGACAGCTGAACACTGAAGCTTTCTTT
.	few	TRBV7-2	TRBJ2-2	CASSLPPTFTGELFF	TGTGCCAGCAGCTTACCGCCGACTTTCACCGGGGAGCTGTTTTTT
TRBD1	once	TRBV7-2	TRBJ1-6	CASSFQTGGNSPLHF	TGTGCCAGCAGCTTTCAGACAGGGGGAAATTCACCCCTCCACTTT
.	.	TRBV5-1	TRBJ1-4	CASSQGRNEKLFF	TGCGCCAGCAGCCAGGGCAGGAATGAAAAACTGTTTTTT
.	few	TRBV4-3	TRBJ1-2	CASSREIGSFYGYTF	TGCGCCAGCAGCCGAGAGATCGGTTCCTTCTATGGCTACACCTTC
.	once	TRBV7-6	TRBJ1-1	CASSLWKQADCTEAFF	TGTGCCAGCAGCTTATGGAAGCAGGCGGACTGCACTGAAGCTTTCTTT
.	.	TRBV6-1	TRBJ1-1	CASSGPGPPNTEAFF	TGTGCCAGCAGTGGGCCTGGGCCCCCGAACACTGAAGCTTTCTTT
.	.	TRBV5-4	TRBJ2-6	CATDSQTGANVLTF	TGTGCCACGGACTCGCAGACTGGGGCCAACGTCCTGACTTTC
.	.	TRBV9	TRBJ2-4	CASSPQGGKNIQYF	TGTGCCAGCAGCCCCCAAGGGGGAAAAAACATTCAGTACTTC
TRBD1	.	TRBV29-1	TRBJ2-1	CSVARDRYNEQFF	TGCAGCGTTGCGAGGGACAGGTACAATGAGCAGTTCTTC